These 14 T cell receptor beta chains were sequenced from one sample in a study of T cell repertoires in cytomegalovirus infection. These receptors have no known antigen. TCRdb processed the reads anew with MiXCR; each CDR3 protein has one entry. The table lists about 920,000 distinct CDR3 sequences, more than 25% of them singletons. The sample in question was cultured CD8+ T cells from PBMCs, obtained from culture after CMV antigen stimulation. These receptors came from a human donor in good health (CMV status not recorded). Some clones in this sample may be carry-over from other donors' samples.

Note on this clonotype: With a much larger clone just one base away, this may be a read error. V usage is TRBV7-6 and J usage is TRBJ1-1; a weak D match, TRBD1 (6 bases). The V gene's germline CDR1 is SGHVS and CDR2 FNYEAQ. Trimming removed 8 bases at V and 2 bases at J, with 30 bases between. The CDR3 is made up of 19 amino acids. The CDR3 DNA follows: TGTGCCAGCGCCGGGACGTGTTTTAGGCGGGGACACCTTAACACTGAAGCTTTCTTT. This encodes CASAGTCFRRGHLNTEAFF.

The chain carries TRBV19 and TRBJ1-1; D is perhaps TRBD1 (5 bases). There are 12 residues in the CDR3. CDR1 and CDR2 from the germline V gene are LNHDA and SQIVND (reference sequence). Trimming took 10 bases from V and 5 from J, leaving 14 bases between them. The CDR3 protein is CATGPRGTEAFF. The CDR3 DNA sequence: TGTGCCACTGGACCAAGGGGTACTGAAGCTTTCTTT.

This clonotype was detected once. The chain has TRBV27 and TRBJ1-4; possibly TRBD1 for D (5 bases). Trimming left V 6 bases short and J 8 bases short, with 25 bases between. The CDR3 is 17 amino acids. The germline V gene has CDR1 MNHEY and CDR2 SMNVEV (reference sequence). The CDR3 bases are TGTGCCAGCAGCCCAGGCCACGTGACAGCCGAGCGAGAAAAACTGTTTTTT. Residues: CASSPGHVTAEREKLFF.

The chain recombines TRBV6-2 or TRBV6-3 with TRBJ2-1; D gene unclear. The V gene lost 2 bases and the J gene lost 4 bases, with 6 bases spanning the gap. Germline values: CDR1 MNHEY, CDR2 SVGEGT. This CDR3 has 13 amino acids. The CDR3 DNA sequence: TGTGCCAGCAGTTACCTACAGTACAATGAGCAGTTCTTC. Translation: CASSYLQYNEQFF.

This clonotype appeared a few times. The CDR3 loop reads CASSLGVYSYNEQFF. CDR3 bases: TGTGCCAGCAGTTTAGGGGTCTACTCCTACAATGAGCAGTTCTTC. V gene TRBV12-3 or TRBV12-4 combines with J gene TRBJ2-1; unclear D gene. The V gene lost 1 base and the J gene lost 0 bases, with 7 bases spanning the gap. The CDR3 runs to 15 residues.

This clonotype was seen only a few times. The genes are TRBV11-2 and TRBJ2-5, with no clear D. The V gene's germline CDR1 is SGHAT and CDR2 FQNNGV. Trimming took off 2 bases at V and 5 bases at J, with 15 bases between the two ends. This CDR3 contains 15 residues. CDR3 in amino acids: CASSLNRKLEETQYF. The CDR3 DNA sequence: TGTGCCAGCAGCTTAAACCGAAAGCTCGAGGAGACCCAGTACTTC.

The table lists this clonotype with a few counts. The chain combines TRBV6-1 with TRBJ2-1; possible D gene TRBD2, 5 bases. This CDR3 has 14 residues. Germline CDR1 and CDR2: MNHNS and SASEGT. Deletions cut 0 bases from V and 4 bases from J, with 7 bases between. CDR3 protein: CASSEAGEYNEQFF. The CDR3 coding sequence is TGTGCCAGCAGTGAAGCGGGAGAATACAATGAGCAGTTCTTC.

This clonotype was seen many times. The rearrangement uses TRBV7-6 and TRBJ2-2, with D perhaps given as TRBD1 or TRBD2 (5 bases each). CDR3 size: 16 residues. Germline lookup yields CDR1 SGHVS and CDR2 FNYEAQ. The V and J ends lost 1 base and 1 base respectively, with 10 bases between them. The CDR3 bases are TGTGCCAGCAGCTTAGGGATGGGGGAGAACACCGGGGAGCTGTTTTTT. Translation: CASSLGMGENTGELFF.

Worth noting for this clonotype: It may be a read error: a sequence one base away is much more abundant. V is TRBV28 and J is TRBJ2-3; 8 bases map to TRBD2. This CDR3 has 16 residues. In germline, CDR1 is MDHEN, CDR2 SYDVKM. The CDR3 nucleotides read TGTGCCAGCAGTTCTTTACCCGGGGGGGCCACAGATTCGCAGTATTTT. This codes for CASSSLPGGATDSQYF.

Ten or more counts support this clonotype. Here the CDR3 DNA reads TGTGCCAGCAGCTTTAGGGGGGGTGGCGAGAACACTGAAGCTTTCTTT. Translated: CASSFRGGGENTEAFF. The chain joins TRBV7-2 to TRBJ1-1; a weak D match, TRBD1 (6 bases). V lost 3 bases and J 1 base, leaving 15 bases between the germline ends. The germline CDR1 and CDR2 sequences are SGHTA and FQGNSA. CDR3 length equals 16 residues.

This clonotype turned up a few times. This chain connects TRBV6-5 to TRBJ1-1; the D gene is possibly TRBD1 (6 bases). This CDR3 has 13 amino acids. Between the trimmed V and J ends, which lost 6 bases and 3 bases, there was a span of 11 bases. The V gene's germline CDR1 is MNHEY and CDR2 SVGAGI. The CDR3 sequence: CASRQGFDTEAFF. Written as DNA, the CDR3 is TGTGCCAGCAGACAGGGTTTCGACACTGAAGCTTTCTTT.

The V gene is TRBV6-8, the J gene TRBJ2-3, with 12 bases identical to TRBD1. The V segment lost 5 bases and the J segment 7 bases; nucleotides outside the gene matches: 13. The CDR3 loop spans 17 amino acids. CDR1 is MNHGY, CDR2 SAAAGT, per germline. The CDR3: CASSVGGTGGEWYTQYF. The CDR3 bases are TGTGCCAGCAGTGTAGGGGGGACAGGGGGCGAGTGGTATACGCAGTATTTT.

This clonotype occurred a few times. The junction shows a germline mismatch at one end, possibly a read error. The V gene is TRBV7-8, the J gene TRBJ1-4; no reliable D call. The germline gives CDR1 SGHVS, CDR2 FQNEAQ. The CDR3 runs to 16 residues. CDR3 DNA: TGTGTCAGCAGCTTAGCAGAGTGGGGATTAAATGAAAAACTGTTTTTT. Residues: CVSSLAEWGLNEKLFF. The whole variable domain, filled in from reference TRBV7-8 and TRBJ1-4, reads GAGVSQSPRYKVAKRGQDVALRCDPISGHVSLFWYQQALGQGPEFLTYFQNEAQLDKSGLPSDRFFAERPEGSVSTLKIQRTQQEDSAVYLCVSSLAEWGLNEKLFFGSGTQLSVL.

This clonotype was recorded a few times. The gene calls are TRBV5-6 and TRBJ1-5; D ambiguous. In germline, CDR1 is SGHDT, CDR2 YYEEEE. V lost 1 base, J lost 6 bases, and 11 bases lay in between. The CDR3 sequence is 14 residues long. This CDR3 is CASSLLTASQPQHF. The CDR3 DNA is TGTGCCAGCAGCTTGTTGACGGCAAGTCAGCCCCAGCATTTT.